This TCR beta chain is from a study of CXCR3-negative and CXCR3-positive naive CD8 T cells. Study conclusions and caveats: After cryopreservation, expression of CXCR3 was partially reduced, and most assays were run with fresh PBMCs.

In the case of this clonotype: Its matching antigen is unknown.

UMI-labeled TRB cDNA libraries were prepared by 5' RACE. One entry per CDR3 protein, without DNA, is what TCRdb gives after re-calling the 5' RACE reads. Its table lists tens of thousands of distinct CDR3 sequences. The germline V gene encodes CDR1 SGHTA and CDR2 FQGNSA. The CDR3 has 14 residues. Sequencing used naive CXCR3- CD8+ T cells from blood. Subset indicated: CD45RO-CCR7+CD27+CD95- naive CD8+ T cells lacking CXCR3 (TNR3-). This TCR was sampled from a human donor in good health. Some clones in this sample may be carry-over from other donors' samples. The chain is built from TRBV7-2 and TRBJ2-7; absent DNA, TCRdb's TRBD2 call cannot be checked. CDR3 amino acids: CASSLGLAGVEQYF.